This T cell receptor beta chain came from a study of T cells after yellow fever vaccination. Study-wide findings and caveats: Re-detected after boosting: most primary clones, around 96% of CD4 and roughly 88% of CD8.

They built TCR cDNA with 5'RACE template switching, a step that put in a universal primer site and UMIs. In TCRdb, the 5' RACE reads were re-called with MiXCR into one record per CDR3 protein. The sample consists of 250,000 to 400,000 distinct CDR3 sequences, about 4.5% of them appearing once. Per germline, CDR1 SGHTA and CDR2 FQGNSA. There are 14 residues in the CDR3. V was trimmed by 4 bases and J by 8 bases, leaving 17 bases between them. A note on this clonotype: No antigen is known for it.

Source: PBMCs, taken 15 days after the yellow fever booster vaccination. The J gene is TRBJ1-1, the V gene TRBV7-2; no clear D gene. This TCR was sampled from a man aged 18-30 years who received the YFV17D yellow fever vaccine. The CDR3 region is CASSSGFPHHEAFF. The CDR3 DNA reads as TGTGCCAGCAGCTCGGGATTTCCGCACCACGAAGCTTTCTTT.